This T cell receptor beta chain was documented in a study of cytomegalovirus exposure and HLA in healthy donors. The CDR3 sequence is 14 residues long. The germline V gene encodes CDR1 LNHDA and CDR2 SQIVND (reference sequence). Trimming left V 1 base short and J 1 base short, with 5 bases between. The PCR ran on 60 Vbeta and 13 Jbeta primers. Some clones are missing from TCRdb's copy, which holds only in-frame ones; the method was immunoSEQ multiplex PCR. Found here are roughly 140,000 clones, roughly 80% of them singletons; the top ten hold 3% to 3.5%. The sequencing sample was made of PBMCs. V and J are TRBV19 and TRBJ1-5; D uncertain. The TCR comes from a male donor in good health and CMV-seronegative. CDR3 DNA sequence: TGTGCCAGTAGTATAGGTCAGAGCAATCAGCCCCAGCATTTT. This gives the protein CASSIGQSNQPQHF.